Listed here is a single T cell receptor (beta chain). Its specificity is not known. The assay was immunoSEQ multiplex PCR, and TCRdb's table has in-frame clones only and misses some. The sample yields fewer than 60,000 clones, about 89% seen once. This entry belongs to a study of Tregs in tolerant kidney transplant recipients. This CDR3 contains 17 residues. Germline values: CDR1 LGHNA, CDR2 YSLEER. V was shortened by 4 bases and J by 7 bases, with 22 bases between the two germline ends. Study-wide results and limits: Expanding Tregs on activated donor B cells appeared to best identify donor-specific TCRbeta clones. In tolerant patients, donor-specific Tregs outgrew total Tregs, suggesting antigen-driven expansion.

Related graft donors supplied nonmyeloablative bone marrow transplants, and mixed chimerism was transient. The TCR originated in a human patient who received a combined kidney and bone marrow transplant. Some of the T cells may derive from the graft donor. This chain links TRBV4-3 with TRBJ2-2; the D gene is possibly TRBD2 (7 bases). The specimen comprised CD8+ T cells from blood (PBMCs), sampled 24 months after the transplant. The DNA for the CDR3 is TGCGCCAGCAGCCTTGGAGGGGGGGATCGGTTATTCGGGGAGCTGTTTTTT. This codes for CASSLGGGDRLFGELFF.